This T cell receptor beta chain was recovered during a study of radiotherapy plus CTLA-4 blockade in lung cancer. Overall study context: Objective responses emerged in roughly a sixth of patients, and around 31% attained disease control.

Study-wide findings and caveats: Once radiotherapy plus ipilimumab had been given, TCR clones derived from tumor expanded in blood.

As concerns this clone: Antigen specificity is unknown.

The data were produced by immunoSEQ multiplex PCR, yet TCRdb's version contains in-frame clones alone and is incomplete. The sample shows approximately 80,000 clones, around 76% of them seen only once. Each patient with chemo-refractory metastatic non-small-cell lung cancer was treated with focal radiation plus CTLA-4 blockade using ipilimumab. The source material was peripheral blood, sampled from a patient treated with radiotherapy plus ipilimumab. The sequence came from a human donor with non-small cell lung cancer whose response to radiotherapy plus ipilimumab could not be evaluated. Some clones in this sample may be carry-over from other donors' samples.

The CDR3 sequence is CASSLAGTGRNYGYTF. In DNA form, the CDR3 reads TGTGCCAGCAGCTTGGCCGGGACAGGGAGGAACTATGGCTACACCTTC. V gene TRBV5-8 combines with J gene TRBJ1-2; TRBD1 matches at 9 bases. Germline CDR1 reads SGHTS; CDR2 reads YDEGEE. The length of the CDR3 is 16 residues. J lost 2 bases, V lost 0 bases, and 5 bases had no gene match. Full variable domain (missing parts from reference TRBV5-8 and TRBJ1-2): EAGVTQSPTHLIKTRGQQATLRCSPISGHTSVYWYQQALGLGLQFLLWYDEGEERNRGNFPPRFSGRQFPNYSSELNVNALELEDSALYLCASSLAGTGRNYGYTFGSGTRLTVV.